This T cell receptor beta chain was obtained from a study of T-cell memory formation after mild COVID-19. Background on the study: Largely donor-specific TCR clusters were found. General study results and limits: Pre-infection memory held some responding clones, suggesting pre-existing cross-reactive T cells responded. Shrinking CD4+ clones resided mostly in CM and EM, and CD8+ ones in EMRA.

Employing constant-segment primers, 5'RACE generated TCR alpha and TCR beta cDNA libraries bearing sample barcodes and UMIs. TCRdb fed the 5' RACE reads into MiXCR, producing one record per CDR3 protein. The sample yields about 130,000 distinct CDR3 sequences, approximately 16% seen once. This clonotype was seen only a few times. Its antigen is undetermined. V lost 5 bases, J lost 4 bases, and 6 bases stayed unmatched. This CDR3 region has 14 residues. From germline, CDR1 is DFQATT and CDR2 SNEGSKA (reference sequence). The sequence came from an adult woman who had mild COVID-19 (a few samples of this study predate the infection). Cell type and time point are not known. Sequenced: PBMCs or a T cell subset sorted from them (not recorded which). The gene calls are TRBV20-1 and TRBJ1-1; 11 nucleotides match TRBD1. Here the CDR3 reads CSAATGTGGTEAFF. Here the CDR3 DNA reads TGCAGTGCTGCTACCGGGACAGGGGGCACTGAAGCTTTCTTT.